The clone carrying this T cell receptor (beta chain) showed up just a few times. As yet, its antigen is unknown. This entry comes from a study of human T cells and chemical hapten exposure. Study as a whole: 2% DPC was applied to approximately 2 cm by approximately 2 cm of upper inner arm skin for sensitization. Study-wide results and limits: No alteration of TCRs above 1 in 1000 frequency was seen with DPC sensitization. PT1 expanded TCR counts and patch test score correlated positively.

There are 13 residues in the CDR3. V was shortened by 3 bases and J by 6 bases, with 12 bases between the two germline ends. Time point defined: patch test 2, 6 weeks after DPC sensitization. The treatment is: therapeutic diphenylcyclopropenone sensitization with weekly scalp DPC. The authors' processing: From approximately 21,000 to 630,000 TCRs were found per sample, with a median of 95,638. TCRdb recomputed calls from the RACE reads with MiXCR, one row per CDR3 protein. For this entry, the V and J calls and clone size follow TCRdb and not the study's own pipeline. The profile shows approximately 350,000 distinct CDR3 sequences, under 6.5% of them singletons.

The sequence came from a woman aged 18-30 years with alopecia areata. Some clones in this sample may be carry-over from other donors' samples. This chain joins TRBV12-3 or TRBV12-4 and TRBJ2-7; D may be TRBD1 or TRBD2 (6 bases each). This specimen consisted of whole blood, obtained in connection with sensitization to the hapten diphenylcyclopropenone (DPC). CDR3 in amino acids: CASSLGGIPEQYF. The CDR3 DNA follows: TGTGCCAGCAGTTTGGGGGGCATTCCCGAGCAGTACTTC.